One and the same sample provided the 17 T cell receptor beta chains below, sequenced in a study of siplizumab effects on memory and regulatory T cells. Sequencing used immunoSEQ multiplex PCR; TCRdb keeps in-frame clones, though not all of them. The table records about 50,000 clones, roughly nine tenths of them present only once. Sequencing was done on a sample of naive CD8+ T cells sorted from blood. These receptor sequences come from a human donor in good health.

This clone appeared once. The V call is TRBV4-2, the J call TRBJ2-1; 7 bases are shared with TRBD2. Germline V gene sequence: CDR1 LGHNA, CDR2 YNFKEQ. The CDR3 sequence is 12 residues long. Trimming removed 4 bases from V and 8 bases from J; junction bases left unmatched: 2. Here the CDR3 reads CASSLLADEQFF. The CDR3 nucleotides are TGTGCCAGCAGCCTTCTAGCGGATGAGCAGTTCTTC.

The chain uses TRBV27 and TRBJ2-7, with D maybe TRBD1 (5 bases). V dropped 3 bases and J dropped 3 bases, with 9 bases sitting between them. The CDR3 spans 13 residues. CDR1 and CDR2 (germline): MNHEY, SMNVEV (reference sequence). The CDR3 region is CASSLGQRYEQYF. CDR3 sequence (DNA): TGTGCCAGCAGTTTGGGGCAGCGCTACGAGCAGTACTTC.

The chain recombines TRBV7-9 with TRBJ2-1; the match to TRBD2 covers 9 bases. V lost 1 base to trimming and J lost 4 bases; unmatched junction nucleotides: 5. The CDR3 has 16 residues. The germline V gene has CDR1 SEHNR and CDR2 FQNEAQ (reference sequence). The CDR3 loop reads CASSLDLAGRYNEQFF. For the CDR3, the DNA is TGTGCCAGCAGCTTAGATCTAGCGGGGAGGTACAATGAGCAGTTCTTC.

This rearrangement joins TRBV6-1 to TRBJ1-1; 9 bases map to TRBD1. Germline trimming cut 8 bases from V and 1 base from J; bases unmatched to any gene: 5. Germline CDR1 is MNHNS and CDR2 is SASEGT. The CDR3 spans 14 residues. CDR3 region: CASPRTGANTEAFF. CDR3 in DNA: TGTGCCAGCCCTCGGACAGGGGCGAACACTGAAGCTTTCTTT.

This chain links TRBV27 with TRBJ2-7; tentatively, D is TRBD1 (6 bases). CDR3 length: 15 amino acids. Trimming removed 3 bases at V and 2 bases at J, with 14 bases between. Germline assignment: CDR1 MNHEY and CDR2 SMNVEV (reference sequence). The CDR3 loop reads CASSFITGSPYEQYF. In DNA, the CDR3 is TGTGCCAGCAGTTTTATTACAGGGTCACCCTACGAGCAGTACTTC.

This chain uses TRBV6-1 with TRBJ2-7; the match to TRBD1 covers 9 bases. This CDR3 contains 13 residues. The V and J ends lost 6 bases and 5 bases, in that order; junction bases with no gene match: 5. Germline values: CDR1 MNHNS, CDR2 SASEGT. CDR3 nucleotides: TGTGCCAGCAGAGCGGGACAGGGAAACGAGCAGTACTTC. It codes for CASRAGQGNEQYF.

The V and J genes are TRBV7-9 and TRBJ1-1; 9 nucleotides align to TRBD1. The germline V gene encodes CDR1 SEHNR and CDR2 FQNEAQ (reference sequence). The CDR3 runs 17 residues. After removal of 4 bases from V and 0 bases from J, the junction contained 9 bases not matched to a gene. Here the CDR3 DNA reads TGTGCCAGCAGCTCGGGACAGGGAATATTTATGAACACTGAAGCTTTCTTT. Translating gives CASSSGQGIFMNTEAFF.

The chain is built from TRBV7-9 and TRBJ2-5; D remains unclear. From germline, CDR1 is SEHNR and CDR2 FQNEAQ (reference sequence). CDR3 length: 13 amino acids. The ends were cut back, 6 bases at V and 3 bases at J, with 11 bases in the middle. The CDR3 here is CASSQSSKETQYF. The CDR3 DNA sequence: TGTGCCAGCAGTCAGAGTAGTAAAGAGACCCAGTACTTC. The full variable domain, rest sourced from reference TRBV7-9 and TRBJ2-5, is DTGVSQNPRHKITKRGQNVTFRCDPISEHNRLYWYRQTLGQGPEFLTYFQNEAQLEKSRLLSDRFSAERPKGSFSTLEIQRTEQGDSAMYLCASSQSSKETQYFGPGTRLLVL.

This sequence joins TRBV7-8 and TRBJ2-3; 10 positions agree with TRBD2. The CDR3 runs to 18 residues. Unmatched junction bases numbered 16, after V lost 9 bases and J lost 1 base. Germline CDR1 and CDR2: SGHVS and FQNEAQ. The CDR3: CARQGASGGLGRTDTQYF. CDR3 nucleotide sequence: TGTGCCAGGCAGGGCGCTAGCGGGGGATTGGGGCGCACAGATACGCAGTATTTT. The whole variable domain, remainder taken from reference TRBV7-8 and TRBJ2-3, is GAGVSQSPRYKVAKRGQDVALRCDPISGHVSLFWYQQALGQGPEFLTYFQNEAQLDKSGLPSDRFFAERPEGSVSTLKIQRTQQEDSAVYLCARQGASGGLGRTDTQYFGPGTRLTVL.

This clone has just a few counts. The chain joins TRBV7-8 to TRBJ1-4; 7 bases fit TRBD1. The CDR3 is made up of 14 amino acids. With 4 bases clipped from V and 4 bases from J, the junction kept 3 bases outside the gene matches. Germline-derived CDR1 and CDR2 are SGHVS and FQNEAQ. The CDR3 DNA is TGTGCCAGCAGCTACAGGGGAGTTAATGAAAAACTGTTTTTT. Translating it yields CASSYRGVNEKLFF.

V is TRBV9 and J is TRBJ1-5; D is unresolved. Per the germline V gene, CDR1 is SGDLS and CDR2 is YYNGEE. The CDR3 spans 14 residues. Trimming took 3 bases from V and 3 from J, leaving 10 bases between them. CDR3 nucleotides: TGTGCCAGCAGCGGACTCCCCCCCAATCAGCCCCAGCATTTT. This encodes CASSGLPPNQPQHF.

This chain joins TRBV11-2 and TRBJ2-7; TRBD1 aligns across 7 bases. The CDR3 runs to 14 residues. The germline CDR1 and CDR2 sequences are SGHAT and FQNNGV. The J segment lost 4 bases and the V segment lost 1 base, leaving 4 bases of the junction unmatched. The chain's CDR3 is CASSLGQGWYEQYF. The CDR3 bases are TGTGCCAGCAGCTTAGGACAGGGATGGTACGAGCAGTACTTC.

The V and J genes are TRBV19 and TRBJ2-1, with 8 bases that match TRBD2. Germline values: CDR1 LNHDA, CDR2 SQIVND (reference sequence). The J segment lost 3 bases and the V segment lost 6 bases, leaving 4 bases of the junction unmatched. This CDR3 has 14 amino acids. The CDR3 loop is CASRGLGDYNEQFF. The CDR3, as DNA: TGTGCCAGTAGGGGACTAGGGGACTACAATGAGCAGTTCTTC.

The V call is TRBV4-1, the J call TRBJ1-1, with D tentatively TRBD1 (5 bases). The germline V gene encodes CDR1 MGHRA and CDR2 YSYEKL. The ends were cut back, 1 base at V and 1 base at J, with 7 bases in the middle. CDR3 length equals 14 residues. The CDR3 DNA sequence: TGCGCCAGCAGCCAAGTAAGGGGGAACACTGAAGCTTTCTTT. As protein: CASSQVRGNTEAFF.

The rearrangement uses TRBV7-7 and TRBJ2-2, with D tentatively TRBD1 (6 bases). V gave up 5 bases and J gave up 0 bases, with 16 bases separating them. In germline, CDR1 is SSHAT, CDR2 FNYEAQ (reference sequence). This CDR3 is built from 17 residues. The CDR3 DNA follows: TGTGCCAGCAGCCGAAGGGCCGGGACACCGAACACCGGGGAGCTGTTTTTT. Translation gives CASSRRAGTPNTGELFF.

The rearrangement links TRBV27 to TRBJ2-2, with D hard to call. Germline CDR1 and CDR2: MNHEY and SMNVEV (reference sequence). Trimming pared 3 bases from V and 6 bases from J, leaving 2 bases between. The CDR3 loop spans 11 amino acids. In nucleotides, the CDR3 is TGTGCCAGCAGTTTCCCCGGGGAGCTGTTTTTT. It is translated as CASSFPGELFF.

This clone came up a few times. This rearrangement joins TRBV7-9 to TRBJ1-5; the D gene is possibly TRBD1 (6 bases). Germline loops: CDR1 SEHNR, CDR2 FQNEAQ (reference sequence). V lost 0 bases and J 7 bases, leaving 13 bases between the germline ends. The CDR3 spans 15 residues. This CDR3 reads CASSLAQGRTQPQHF. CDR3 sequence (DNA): TGTGCCAGCAGCTTAGCGCAGGGGAGGACGCAGCCCCAGCATTTT.